Following are 19 T cell receptor beta chains from one sample sequenced in a study of T cell responses to AZD1222 COVID-19 vaccine. Here immunoSEQ multiplex PCR was the method, and the copy in TCRdb shows in-frame clones only, minus some. The data hold around 130,000 clones, with about 90% observed a single time. The input for sequencing was peripheral blood, taken 28 days after the second dose of the MenACWY control vaccine. All receptors derive from an adult who received the MenACWY meningococcal vaccine as a control.

The table lists this clone with a count of one. V usage is TRBV6-5 and J usage is TRBJ1-4; TRBD1 is a possible D gene (5 bases). Looked up from germline, CDR1 is MNHEY and CDR2 is SVGAGI. This CDR3 has 16 residues. V dropped 2 bases and J dropped 5 bases, with 15 bases sitting between them. CDR3 in DNA: TGTGCCAGCAGTTACGGTTTGGGGGAGACAAATGAAAAACTGTTTTTT. This codes for CASSYGLGETNEKLFF.

V and J are TRBV6-4 and TRBJ2-7; the D is unclear. The CDR3 runs to 11 residues. CDR1 and CDR2 from the germline V gene are MRHNA and SNTAGT. V lost 5 bases, J lost 4 bases, and 6 bases lay in between. The CDR3: CASSIEYEQYF. The CDR3 nucleotides read TGTGCCAGCAGTATAGAGTACGAGCAGTACTTC.

This clone appeared once. The chain links TRBV5-1 to TRBJ2-1; TRBD2 aligns across 10 bases. The CDR3 has 14 residues. CDR1 is SGHRS and CDR2 is YFSETQ in the germline V gene. V lost 9 bases and J lost 5; bases outside the gene matches: 8. In DNA, the CDR3 is TGCGCCACCGCCCCTAGCGGGAGCCACAATGAGCAGTTCTTC. Its protein product is CATAPSGSHNEQFF.

The chain links TRBV12-3 or TRBV12-4 to TRBJ1-1; a weak D match, TRBD1 (5 bases). The CDR3 has 13 amino acids. V gave up 6 bases and J gave up 1 base, with 9 bases separating them. Here the CDR3 reads CASRDTGNTEAFF. The CDR3 DNA sequence: TGTGCCAGCAGGGATACAGGGAACACTGAAGCTTTCTTT.

V is TRBV3-1 (or the pseudogene TRBV3-2) and J is TRBJ1-4, with TRBD1 matching 8 bases. The germline V gene encodes CDR1 LGHDT and CDR2 YNNKEL (reference sequence). This CDR3 has 16 amino acids. After removal of 4 bases from V and 7 bases from J, the junction contained 11 bases not matched to a gene. The CDR3 is CASSLSRTGKSEKLFF. The DNA of the CDR3 is TGTGCCAGCAGCCTATCGCGGACAGGGAAAAGTGAAAAACTGTTTTTT.

This chain uses TRBV30 with TRBJ2-7, with D unresolved. Per germline, CDR1 GTSNPN and CDR2 SVGIG (reference sequence). Trimming took 0 bases from V and 2 from J, leaving 8 bases between them. The CDR3 is 13 residues long. The CDR3 region is CAWSVRQTYEQYF. CDR3 in DNA: TGTGCCTGGAGTGTGAGGCAGACCTACGAGCAGTACTTC.

The rearrangement joins TRBV24-1 to TRBJ2-3; D not certain. V was shortened by 2 bases and J by 6 bases, with 8 bases between the two germline ends. There are 13 residues in the CDR3. CDR1 and CDR2 from the germline V gene are KGHDR and SFDVKD. The DNA of the CDR3 is TGTGCCACCAGTGATTACGGGTGGGATACGCAGTATTTT. Its translation is CATSDYGWDTQYF.

The chain combines TRBV19 with TRBJ1-6; 10 nucleotides match TRBD1. After removal of 5 bases from V and 10 bases from J, the junction contained 5 bases not matched to a gene. The CDR3 loop spans 14 amino acids. Germline CDR1 reads LNHDA; CDR2 reads SQIVND (reference sequence). CDR3 in amino acids: CASSHPTGGSPLHF. The CDR3 DNA reads as TGTGCCAGTAGTCACCCGACAGGGGGCTCACCCCTCCACTTT.

The V gene is TRBV3-1 (or the pseudogene TRBV3-2), the J gene TRBJ1-1, with D possibly being TRBD1 (6 bases). CDR3 length: 14 amino acids. CDR1 LGHDT and CDR2 YNNKEL come from the germline V gene (reference sequence). Trimming stripped 4 bases from V and 4 bases from J, with 13 bases between. CDR3 in DNA: TGTGCCAGCAGCCTTCAGGGGCTAGGCACTGAAGCTTTCTTT. This encodes CASSLQGLGTEAFF.

The chain couples TRBV2 to TRBJ2-7, with D possibly being TRBD1 (6 bases). Germline-derived CDR1 and CDR2 are SNHLY and FYNNEI. V shed 7 bases and J shed 2 bases, with 12 bases lying between them. The CDR3 is made up of 13 amino acids. The CDR3 spells CASTRTVTYEQYF. In DNA form, the CDR3 reads TGTGCCAGCACTCGGACAGTTACCTACGAGCAGTACTTC.

V usage is TRBV6-2 or TRBV6-3 and J usage is TRBJ1-2, with 9 bases that match TRBD1. Germline CDR1 MNHEY, CDR2 SVGEGT. Losses at the gene ends were 2 bases for V and 4 bases for J; bases not matched to a gene: 5. The CDR3 runs to 15 residues. The CDR3 DNA is TGTGCCAGCAGTTACCGGACAGGGGTAGGCTATGGCTACACCTTC. It encodes CASSYRTGVGYGYTF.

The genes are TRBV7-2 and TRBJ2-5, with 8 bases fitting TRBD2. The trim removed 5 bases at V and 7 bases at J, leaving 15 bases unmatched. The CDR3 loop spans 16 amino acids. Germline V CDR1 and CDR2: SGHTA, FQGNSA. CDR3 bases: TGTGCCAGCAGCGACTGGACTAGCTTTCGTTTAGGGACCCAGTACTTC. It yields the protein CASSDWTSFRLGTQYF.

The rearrangement links TRBV18 to TRBJ2-5; D might be TRBD2 (7 bases). V gave up 5 bases and J gave up 1 base, with 11 bases separating them. There are 14 residues in the CDR3. CDR1 is KGHSH, CDR2 LQKENI, per germline. The CDR3 reads CASSSGTPQETQYF. The CDR3 DNA reads TGTGCCAGCTCAAGCGGGACACCCCAAGAGACCCAGTACTTC.

V gene TRBV5-1 combines with J gene TRBJ2-2; 10 bases align to TRBD1. After removal of 3 bases from V and 6 bases from J, the junction contained 8 bases not matched to a gene. This CDR3 contains 16 residues. From germline, CDR1 is SGHRS and CDR2 YFSETQ. Here the CDR3 reads CASSSAGQGFSGELFF. The CDR3 DNA is TGCGCCAGCAGCTCAGCGGGACAGGGGTTCTCCGGGGAGCTGTTTTTT.

The J gene is TRBJ2-2, the V gene TRBV10-1, with 8 positions matching TRBD1. The CDR3 runs to 12 residues. V lost 10 bases to trimming and J lost 8 bases; unmatched junction nucleotides: 6. In germline, CDR1 is WNHNN, CDR2 SYGVQD (reference sequence). The DNA of the CDR3 is TGCGCCACCTCCCAGGGGGCTGGGGAGCTGTTTTTT. As protein: CATSQGAGELFF.

This chain links TRBV6-5 with TRBJ2-5, with 8 bases that match TRBD2. V dropped 2 bases and J dropped 5; count of bases not matched to a gene: 7. CDR1 is MNHEY, CDR2 SVGAGI, per germline. The CDR3 contains 15 residues. CDR3 nucleotide sequence: TGTGCCAGCAGTTACGGATCGGGGGGGAGGGAGACCCAGTACTTC. This encodes CASSYGSGGRETQYF.

The gene calls are TRBV9 and TRBJ2-2; 11 positions agree with TRBD2. The V and J ends lost 1 base and 4 bases, in that order; junction bases with no gene match: 6. This CDR3 region has 17 residues. CDR1 and CDR2 from the germline V gene are SGDLS and YYNGEE. The CDR3 is CASSVPIAGGSTGELFF. The CDR3 bases are TGTGCCAGCAGCGTACCAATAGCGGGAGGGTCCACCGGGGAGCTGTTTTTT.

This sequence joins TRBV28 and TRBJ1-2; possibly TRBD1 for D (6 bases). Germline V gene sequence: CDR1 MDHEN, CDR2 SYDVKM. The CDR3 extends over 13 amino acids. Deletions cut 6 bases from V and 4 bases from J, with 12 bases between. CDR3 protein: CASRPGQSYGYTF. The DNA of the CDR3 is TGTGCCAGCAGACCCGGACAGAGCTATGGCTACACCTTC.

The sample holds one count of this clone. The CDR3 region is CASSLGGGANTGELFF. Here the CDR3 DNA reads TGTGCCAGCAGCTTGGGTGGCGGGGCCAACACCGGGGAGCTGTTTTTT. V is TRBV5-4 and J is TRBJ2-2, with D possibly being TRBD2 (6 bases). In germline, CDR1 is SGHNT, CDR2 YYREEE (reference sequence). The CDR3 sequence is 16 residues long. Trimming left V 0 bases short and J 2 bases short, with 11 bases between.